This is a list of T cell receptor beta chains from one sample in a study of CD8 T cells in ankylosing spondylitis. TCRdb analysed the 5' RACE reads with MiXCR anew, one entry per CDR3 protein. Here the sample spans approximately 210,000 distinct CDR3 sequences, roughly 12% being singletons. Sample: blood, either unsorted or a sorted T cell fraction (not recorded which). Every receptor here comes from a male donor with ankylosing spondylitis or in good health (not recorded which). The CDR3 runs from the conserved cysteine through the conserved F or W. The D gene is left open where the match is weak. Not all rows give a size; the values are once, few, many and, for expanded clones, a class.

TRBV6-1	.	TRBJ2-7	TRBD1	TGTGCCAGCAGTATCGGGACAGGGACCTACGAGCAGTACTTC	CASSIGTGTYEQYF
TRBV20-1	few	TRBJ1-1	.	TGCAGGGCGGGCGGCCAAGGGAACACTGAAGCTTTCTTT	CRAGGQGNTEAFF
TRBV5-5	few	TRBJ2-7	.	TGTGCCAGCAGTCCCGACGGCCAAGTCTACTACGAGCAGTACTTC	CASSPDGQVYYEQYF
TRBV5-1	many	TRBJ2-1	TRBD1	TGCGCCAGCAGATTCGGACAGGGCAATGAGCAGTTCTTC	CASRFGQGNEQFF
TRBV5-1	.	TRBJ2-4	.	TGCGCCAAAAACATTCAGTACTTC	CAKNIQYF
TRBV12-3/TRBV12-4	many	TRBJ2-1	.	TGTGCCAGCAGTTCAAATTACAATGAGCAGTTCTTC	CASSSNYNEQFF
TRBV20-1	.	TRBJ2-1	.	TGCAGTGCTAAAGAATCCGGAACACGGGGTTACAATGAGCAGTTCTTC	CSAKESGTRGYNEQFF
TRBV5-1	few	TRBJ2-3	.	TGCGCCAGCAGCTTGGTCGTGTCCCTTGGGGGAGATACGCAGTATTTT	CASSLVVSLGGDTQYF
TRBV7-9	.	TRBJ1-2	TRBD1	TGTGCCAGCAGCCTCCGGGACAGGGGGGCCTATGGCTACACCTTC	CASSLRDRGAYGYTF
TRBV5-6	few	TRBJ2-7	.	TGTGCCAGCAGCACGCCACTCCTAGGCCCCTACGAGCAGTACTTC	CASSTPLLGPYEQYF
TRBV4-1	few	TRBJ2-7	TRBD1	TGCGCCAGCAGCCATCTCGGGACAGGCGACGAGCAGTACTTC	CASSHLGTGDEQYF
TRBV12-3/TRBV12-4	.	TRBJ1-5	.	TGTGCCAGGCTATTAAATCAAACGGGTTATAGCAATCAGCCCCAGCATTTT	CARLLNQTGYSNQPQHF
TRBV7-9	few	TRBJ2-1	.	TGTGCCAGCCGGACTAACATATACAATGAGCAGTTCTTC	CASRTNIYNEQFF
TRBV27	.	TRBJ2-1	.	TGTGCCAGCAGTTTATCCCCAAACTCCCATGAGCAGTTCTTC	CASSLSPNSHEQFF
TRBV7-9	few	TRBJ2-1	.	TGTGCCAGCAGCTTAGGTGGCGGAGCCGTCGATGAGCAGTTCTTC	CASSLGGGAVDEQFF
TRBV30	few	TRBJ2-4	TRBD1	TGTGCCTGGAGTGAGAGGGACAGGGGGTTGAAAAACATTCAGTACTTC	CAWSERDRGLKNIQYF
TRBV5-1	few	TRBJ2-3	.	TGCGCCAGCAGCTTTGAGGACCGTACAGATACGCAGTATTTT	CASSFEDRTDTQYF
TRBV3-1	.	TRBJ2-5	.	TGTGCCAGCAGCCAAGATCGAGTTATGGGAGAGACCCAGTACTTC	CASSQDRVMGETQYF
TRBV5-1	few	TRBJ2-1	TRBD2	TGCGCCAGCAGCTTCGTACTAGCGGGGGGGCCAGGGAATGAGCAGTTCTTC	CASSFVLAGGPGNEQFF
TRBV4-1	many	TRBJ1-1	.	TGCGCCAGCAGCCAAGAGCGAGGGTTACCCATGAACACTGAAGCTTTCTTT	CASSQERGLPMNTEAFF
TRBV12-5	many	TRBJ2-4	.	TGTGCTAGTGGTTTGGATCACAGTCCCGGGACATCGAACATTCAGTACTTC	CASGLDHSPGTSNIQYF
TRBV7-9	few	TRBJ1-1	.	TGTGCCAGCCTCAGACAGGCCACTGAAGCTTTCTTT	CASLRQATEAFF
TRBV5-1	few	TRBJ2-2	TRBD2	TGCGCCAGCAGCAGCGGACTAGCGGGGGGGCTGACCGGGGAGCTGTTTTTT	CASSSGLAGGLTGELFF
TRBV5-6	few	TRBJ1-2	.	TGTGCCAGCAGCGTTAGGCGTGGCTACACCTTC	CASSVRRGYTF
TRBV12-3/TRBV12-4	.	TRBJ2-5	TRBD1	TGTGCCAGCAGTCCCCGGACAGGGGACCAAGAGACCCAGTACTTC	CASSPRTGDQETQYF
TRBV12-3/TRBV12-4	few	TRBJ1-5	TRBD1	TGTGCCAGCAGTTTCTCCGGGACAGGGGCTCAGCCCCAGCATTTT	CASSFSGTGAQPQHF
TRBV5-1	many	TRBJ2-7	TRBD1	TGCGCCAGCAGCTCCGGGACAGAAGAGTACTTC	CASSSGTEEYF
TRBV29-1	.	TRBJ1-1	.	TGCAGCGTTGAAGAGAAAGCCTCTGAAGCTTTCTTT	CSVEEKASEAFF
TRBV7-9	few	TRBJ2-1	.	TGTGCCAGCAGCTTTCCCCGAGAGTCAGGGAACCAGTTCTTC	CASSFPRESGNQFF
TRBV12-3/TRBV12-4	many	TRBJ2-1	.	TGTGCCAGCAGTCCGATCTACAATGAGCAGTTCTTC	CASSPIYNEQFF
TRBV7-8	.	TRBJ2-3	.	TGTGCCAGCAGCTTAAGTAGCGGTAGCACAGATACGCAGTATTTT	CASSLSSGSTDTQYF
TRBV5-1	few	TRBJ2-5	.	TGCGCCAGCAGCTTGGGGGGCCTTGGGGATCAAGAGACCCAGTACTTC	CASSLGGLGDQETQYF
TRBV7-9	few	TRBJ2-7	.	TGTGCCAGCAGCGTTCTAGCTGACTCCTACGAGCAGTACTTC	CASSVLADSYEQYF
TRBV5-1	.	TRBJ2-1	.	TGCGCCAGCCGGGCCTTACAGGGAGATGAGCAGTTCTTC	CASRALQGDEQFF
TRBV7-9	many	TRBJ1-5	.	TGTGCCAGCAGCTTAGGGGGGTCCCATCAGCCCCAGCATTTT	CASSLGGSHQPQHF
TRBV18	.	TRBJ2-1	.	TGTGCCAGCTCACCACCGGTGACTAACCCCTACAATGAGCAGTTCTTC	CASSPPVTNPYNEQFF
TRBV7-9	many	TRBJ2-7	.	TGTGCCAGCAGCTTAGCAGACCACTACGAGCAGTACTTC	CASSLADHYEQYF
TRBV6-1	.	TRBJ2-1	.	TGTGCCAGCAGTGAATCGTCGGGTCAGGGTGTCGGTGAGCAGTTCTTC	CASSESSGQGVGEQFF
TRBV27	few	TRBJ2-6	.	TGTGCCAGCAGTTTCACTAGCTCTGGGGCCAACGTCCTGACTTTC	CASSFTSSGANVLTF
TRBV27	.	TRBJ2-3	TRBD1	TGTGCCAGCAGAACAGGGGTGAGCACAGATACGCAGTATTTT	CASRTGVSTDTQYF
TRBV27	few	TRBJ1-1	.	TGTGCCAGCAGTTTGGTTTGGGAGCCGAACACTGAAGCTTTCTTT	CASSLVWEPNTEAFF
TRBV27	.	TRBJ2-5	TRBD2	TGTGCCAGCAGTTTGATTGGGCGGGGGGACCAAGAGACCCAGTACTTC	CASSLIGRGDQETQYF
TRBV12-3/TRBV12-4	few	TRBJ2-1	.	TGTGCCAGCAGTTCCCCGGGCAGGGACTCAGGTGAGCAGTTCTTC	CASSSPGRDSGEQFF
TRBV18	.	TRBJ2-7	.	TGTGCCAGCTCCCTCGGACAGGGAGGGAACGAGCAGTACTTC	CASSLGQGGNEQYF
TRBV20-1	few	TRBJ2-7	.	TGCAGTGCTAGACCCCCCGGGACCGCGGTGACCGAGCAGTACTTC	CSARPPGTAVTEQYF
TRBV12-3/TRBV12-4	.	TRBJ1-4	.	TGTGCCAGCAGTCCGCAGGGGACTAATGAAAAACTGTTTTTT	CASSPQGTNEKLFF
TRBV7-9	few	TRBJ2-7	.	TGTGCCAGCTCCTTCAATACCGGGCCTTCGTCCTACGAGCAGTACTTC	CASSFNTGPSSYEQYF
TRBV9	.	TRBJ1-4	.	TGTGCCAGCAGCGTAGAGGGGGGTAATGAAAAACTGTTTTTT	CASSVEGGNEKLFF
TRBV5-1	.	TRBJ1-1	.	TGCGCCAGCAGCTTAGGTCCTCCAGGCACTGAAGCTTTCTTT	CASSLGPPGTEAFF
TRBV4-1	many	TRBJ2-1	.	TGCGCCAGCAGCCAAGATAGGGGGGGCGTTTCAGATGAGCAGTTCTTC	CASSQDRGGVSDEQFF
TRBV27	.	TRBJ2-7	.	TGTGCCAGCAGTTTCTCCCCCCGGCAGGAGGCGTACTTC	CASSFSPRQEAYF
TRBV6-5	.	TRBJ2-7	TRBD1	TGTGCCAGCAGTTACTCGGGGACAGGGCGACCCTACGAGCAGTACTTC	CASSYSGTGRPYEQYF
TRBV3-1	few	TRBJ2-3	TRBD2	TGTGCCAGCAGCCAGACTAGCGGGGTCAGTAGTACGCAGTATTTT	CASSQTSGVSSTQYF
TRBV15	many	TRBJ1-2	TRBD1	TGTGCCACCAGCAGAGATCTCGGACAGGGTAGCCGCTACACCTTC	CATSRDLGQGSRYTF